Listed here is a single T cell receptor beta chain. The target antigen is unknown. V was shortened by 5 bases and J by 6 bases, with 16 bases between the two germline ends. The CDR3 extends over 14 amino acids. Germline V gene sequence: CDR1 SGHTA, CDR2 FQGNSA. Semi-nested PCR with Nested Universal Primer A followed constant-region reverse priming of full-length variable regions. A single record per CDR3 protein comes from TCRdb applying MiXCR to the 5' RACE reads. The sample lists over 55,000 distinct CDR3 sequences; approximately 31% were seen once. Whole-study findings and limits: Tumor Treg TCRs overlapped most with tumor naive CD4+ cells. Tumor memory CD4+ T cell TCR gene usage clustered with blood and lymph node memory CD4+ cells and lymph node naive CD4+ cells.

This clonotype originated in a female donor with breast cancer. The sequenced material came from tumor-infiltrating naive CD4+ T cells sorted from the breast tumor. Described subset: naive CD4+ T cells, CD4+CD45RA+CD25-. This chain uses TRBV7-2 with TRBJ1-2; D may be TRBD1 (6 bases). The CDR3: CASSVYREGNGYTF. The CDR3 coding sequence is TGTGCCAGCAGCGTCTACAGGGAGGGTAATGGCTACACCTTC.